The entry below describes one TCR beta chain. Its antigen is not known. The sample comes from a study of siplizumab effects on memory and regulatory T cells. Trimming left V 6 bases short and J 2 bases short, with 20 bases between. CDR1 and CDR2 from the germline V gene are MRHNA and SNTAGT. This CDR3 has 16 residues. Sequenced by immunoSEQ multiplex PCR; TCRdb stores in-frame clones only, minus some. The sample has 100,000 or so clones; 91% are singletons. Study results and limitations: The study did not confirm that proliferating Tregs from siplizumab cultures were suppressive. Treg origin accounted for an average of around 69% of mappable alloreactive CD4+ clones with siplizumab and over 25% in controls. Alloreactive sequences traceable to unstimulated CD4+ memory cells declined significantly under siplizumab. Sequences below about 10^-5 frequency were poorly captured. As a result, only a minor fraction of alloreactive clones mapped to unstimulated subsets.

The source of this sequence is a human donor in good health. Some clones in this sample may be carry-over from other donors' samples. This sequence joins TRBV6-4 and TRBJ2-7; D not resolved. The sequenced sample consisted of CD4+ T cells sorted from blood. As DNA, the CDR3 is TGTGCCAGCAGCTTAATAACACGAGAATTTACCTACGAGCAGTACTTC. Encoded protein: CASSLITREFTYEQYF.